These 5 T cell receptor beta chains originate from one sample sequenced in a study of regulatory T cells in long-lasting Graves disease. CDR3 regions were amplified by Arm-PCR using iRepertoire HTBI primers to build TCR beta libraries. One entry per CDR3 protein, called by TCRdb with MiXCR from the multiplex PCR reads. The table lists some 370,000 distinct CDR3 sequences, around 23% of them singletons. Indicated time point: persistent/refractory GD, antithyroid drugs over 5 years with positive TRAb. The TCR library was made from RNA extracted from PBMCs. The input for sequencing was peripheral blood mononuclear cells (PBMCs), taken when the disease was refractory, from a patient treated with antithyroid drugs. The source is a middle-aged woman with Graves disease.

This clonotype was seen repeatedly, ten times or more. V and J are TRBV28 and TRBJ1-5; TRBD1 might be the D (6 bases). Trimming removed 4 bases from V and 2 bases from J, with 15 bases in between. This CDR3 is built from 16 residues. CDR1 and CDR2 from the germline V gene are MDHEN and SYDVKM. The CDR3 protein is CASSSYREERNQPQHF. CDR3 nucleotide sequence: TGTGCCAGCAGTTCTTACAGGGAGGAGCGCAATCAGCCCCAGCATTTT.

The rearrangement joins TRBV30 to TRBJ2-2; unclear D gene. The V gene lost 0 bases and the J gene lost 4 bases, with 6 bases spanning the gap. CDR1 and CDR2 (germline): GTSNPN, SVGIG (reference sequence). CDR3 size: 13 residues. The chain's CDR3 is CAWSVGSTGELFF. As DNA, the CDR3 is TGTGCCTGGAGTGTAGGATCCACCGGGGAGCTGTTTTTT.

CDR3 bases: TGTGCCAGCAGTTTAAGGCAGGTCGTAACCGGGGAGCTGTTTTTT. Translating it yields CASSLRQVVTGELFF. V is TRBV28 and J is TRBJ2-2; D unclear. The germline V gene has CDR1 MDHEN and CDR2 SYDVKM. The CDR3 sequence is 15 residues long. Trimming pared 2 bases from V and 5 bases from J, leaving 12 bases between.

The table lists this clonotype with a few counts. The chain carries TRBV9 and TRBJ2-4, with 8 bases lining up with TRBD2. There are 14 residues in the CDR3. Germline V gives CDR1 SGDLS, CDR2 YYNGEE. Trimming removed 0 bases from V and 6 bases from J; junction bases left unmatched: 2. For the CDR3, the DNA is TGTGCCAGCAGCGTAGACGCGGGGGGAAACATTCAGTACTTC. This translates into CASSVDAGGNIQYF.

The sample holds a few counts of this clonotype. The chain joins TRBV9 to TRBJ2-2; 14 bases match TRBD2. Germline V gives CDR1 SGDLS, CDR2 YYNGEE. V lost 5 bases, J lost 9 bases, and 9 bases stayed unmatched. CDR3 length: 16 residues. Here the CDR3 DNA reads TGTGCCAGCAGTTCATCCGGGACTAGCGGGAGTTGGGAGCTGTTTTTT. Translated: CASSSSGTSGSWELFF. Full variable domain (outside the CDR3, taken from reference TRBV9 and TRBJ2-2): DSGVTQTPKHLITATGQRVTLRCSPRSGDLSVYWYQQSLDQGLQFLIQYYNGEERAKGNILERFSAQQFPDLHSELNLSSLELGDSALYFCASSSSGTSGSWELFFGEGSRLTVL.